This T cell receptor beta chain appears in the sequencing data of a study of blood T cell repertoires in COVID-19 (dated by TCRdb to the early 2020s). About the study as a whole: The collaborator samples originated in the United States, Italy and Spain and spanned the acute and convalescent phases of COVID-19. The sample metadata nearly always contained a de-identified subject ID, COVID-19 status, age in years and sex. Subjects who had been exposed to COVID-19, were actively infected with it, or had recovered from it provided the deeply sampled blood TCRbeta repertoires that made up the dataset. The repertoires were made available in a free public database intended to serve as a resource for research on the immune response to SARS-CoV-2. The samples were drawn from two sources: the first 160 participants of the ongoing ImmuneRACE study, and about 1,300 subjects contributed by 6 global collaborators. Where HLA class I and class II types were available, the types were taken from metadata supplied by the sample provider, not from assay-based typing. The prospective study material was composed of cDNA or gDNA derived from T cells, B-cell-depleted T cells, or PBMCs. What the work shows at the level of the full study, not this receptor alone: How much clinical and demographic metadata was included differed by source and by participant, and the metadata was provided uncurated.

The collaborating institutions used their own protocols to collect whole blood in K2EDTA tubes. For TCRbeta analysis, collaborator samples were shipped as frozen whole blood, as isolated PBMCs, or as DNA extracted from either sample type. The CDR3 goes from the cysteine to the phenylalanine over 15 residues. The sequence is cut down to CDR3 DNA, 45 bases in frame from base 1. The germline V gene (reference sequence) provides CDR1 MNHEY and CDR2 SMNVEV. V is trimmed back by 5 bases and J by 4 bases, and the junction contains 8 bases that no gene match accounts for. The immunoSEQ Assay, a bias-controlled multiplex PCR, was used to amplify TCRbeta CDR3 regions from genomic DNA. In the source study's methods: The number of nucleated cells in each sample was estimated from the amplification of reference gene primers within the assay. Sequence reads were collapsed and filtered to measure the absolute abundance of every unique TCRbeta CDR3 rearrangement. For each sample, productive Simpson clonality was calculated as the square root of Simpson's diversity index across productive rearrangements. TCRdb obtained this table from immuneACCESS and retained in-frame rearrangements with V and J assigned. These tables miss some clones; where compared with another copy, unresolved V genes account for less than half of the shortfall, and the remainder is unexplained. V, J and clone size derive from that table, while D and trimming were established from the DNA sequence. This sample is represented by about 160,000 clones; 80% to 90% of them were singletons. 6% to 7% of the sample is held by the ten biggest clonotypes.

Points on this clone: The antigen it recognizes is unknown. Base qualities are missing; no much larger clone stands one base away.

The origin of this receptor is a man older than 75 with acute or convalescent COVID-19. Sequencing used peripheral blood. The rearrangement joined TRBV27 to TRBJ2-1, with 7 middle bases fitting TRBD2. CDR3 sequence: CASSGAGLQYNEQFF. The DNA sequence is given as TGTGCCAGCAGTGGGGCGGGACTACAATACAATGAGCAGTTCTTC.